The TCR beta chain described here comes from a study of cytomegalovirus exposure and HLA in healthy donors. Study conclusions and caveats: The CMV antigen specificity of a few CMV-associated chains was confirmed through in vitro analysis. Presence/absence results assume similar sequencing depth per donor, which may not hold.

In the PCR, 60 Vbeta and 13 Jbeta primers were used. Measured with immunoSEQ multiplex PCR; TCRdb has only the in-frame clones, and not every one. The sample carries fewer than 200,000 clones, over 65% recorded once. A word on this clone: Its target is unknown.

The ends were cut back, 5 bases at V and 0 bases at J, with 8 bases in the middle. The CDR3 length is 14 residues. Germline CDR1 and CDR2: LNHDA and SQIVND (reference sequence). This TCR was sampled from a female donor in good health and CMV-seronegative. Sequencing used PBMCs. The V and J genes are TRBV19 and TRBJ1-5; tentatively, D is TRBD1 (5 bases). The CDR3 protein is CASSPRDSNQPQHF. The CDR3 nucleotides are TGTGCCAGTAGTCCCAGGGATAGCAATCAGCCCCAGCATTTT.